This T cell receptor (beta chain) was captured by sequencing in a study of control samples from healthy donors and cancer patients (TCRdb year 2020). Library preparation was by the immunoSEQ multiplex PCR assay. TCRdb carries this immuneACCESS record with in-frame sequences only. Its versions omit some clonotypes, under half of them owing to an unresolved V gene in the studies checked, with the rest unexplained. The sample table holds nearly 200,000 clones, of which approximately 90% were seen once. Together, the top ten hold approximately 1.8% of the sample. Comment on this clone: This receptor's antigen is unknown. No base quality values were provided; no much bigger clone lies one nucleotide off.

From V the trimming removes 3 bases and from J it removes 3 bases, while the gene matches leave 8 bases of the junction unaccounted for. The CDR1 and CDR2 encoded by the germline V gene (reference sequence) are DFQATT and SNEGSKA. The CDR3 goes from the cysteine to the phenylalanine over 14 residues. Only the CDR3 part of the read is kept: 42 bases, read in frame from the first base. The TCR originated in a man under 40 in good health. The material sequenced was blood. The rearranged chain carries TRBV20-1 and TRBJ2-7, with 7 bases matching TRBD1. The nucleotide sequence reads TGCAGTGCTAGTACCGGGACAGATGACTACGAGCAGTACTTC. Its amino acids are CSASTGTDDYEQYF.